This T cell receptor (beta chain) appears in the sequencing data of a study of CD8 T cells in Susac syndrome (dated by TCRdb to the late 2010s). Describing the broader study: Of the Susac syndrome patients who were sequenced, roughly 6 had clinically active disease and 8 or 9 were in clinical remission. The study used repertoire sequencing to test whether antigen drove CD8+ T cell activation and differentiation in Susac syndrome. At blood withdrawal, Susac syndrome patients were therapy-naive, treated with corticosteroids (with IVIg additionally given to some), or treated with IVIg alone. The study compared CD8+ T cell repertoire clonality among 12 healthy donors, approximately 14 Susac syndrome patients and around 16 multiple sclerosis patients.

Measured from the cysteine to the phenylalanine, the CDR3 is 15 residues long. Just CDR3 DNA is preserved here, 45 bases in frame from base 1. Based on the germline V gene, the CDR1 and CDR2 sequences are SGDLS and YYNGEE. Trimming removed 0 bases from V and 0 bases from J, leaving 10 bases between the germline ends. RNA was extracted using the RNeasy kit, and 0.5 to 1 microgram was reverse transcribed with random hexamers. The immunoSEQ multiplex PCR assay, covering 54 Vbeta and 13 Jbeta segments, was used to amplify TCR beta CDR3 regions. Bias from PCR amplification was corrected by using a synthetic template baseline for primer optimization and for computational correction. On the authors' methods: Reads were annotated to V, D and J genes according to IMGT and were analyzed with immunoSEQ Analyzer, with only productive sequences retained. Clonality was computed as one minus Shannon entropy normalized by log2 of the number of productive unique sequences. For each patient and control, public and private clones were evaluated within the 100 most prevalent clones. A clone was defined as Susac-specific if it was absent from the healthy and MS cohorts, from about 1,100 published viral clones and from other ImmuneACCESS disease sequences. In-frame beta chains were kept once TCRdb had trimmed the public reads at Q25 with fastp and called clones with MiXCR. Identical CDR3 protein sequences are pooled into one entry, listed with their most common genes and DNA. The V and J calls come from TCRdb's annotation, not from the publication. The sample yields roughly 190,000 distinct CDR3 sequences; roughly 94% were counted once. About 0.15% of the sample is taken by the ten largest.

Points the paper makes about the study in general: Clonal expansion was observed in Susac syndrome CD8+ repertoires, with the highest expansion in CD8+ TEMRA cells and greater expansion in clinically active than in remitting patients. The number of individuals in the TCR sequencing and HLA analysis was acknowledged as relatively small. Some 17 Susac-specific public clones were identified in the total CD8+ repertoire, and four or five Susac-specific public clones were identified in the CD8+ TEMRA repertoire.

Peripheral blood CD8+ and CD4+ T cells from healthy donors, Susac syndrome patients and multiple sclerosis patients were profiled by high-throughput TCR beta sequencing. Susac syndrome patients met recently defined diagnostic criteria for definite or probable disease. Bulk CD8+ and CD4+ T cells were purified by magnetic negative isolation, whereas CD8+ TEMRA cells were enriched by FACS. Blood was drawn into EDTA tubes, processed within 24 hours, and PBMCs were isolated by density gradient centrifugation. PBMCs intended for TCR sequencing were cryopreserved in liquid nitrogen and were subsequently thawed in a 37 degrees C water bath. Purity of sorted or isolated CD4+, CD8+ and CD8+ TEMRA cells was at least 90%. Turning to this clonotype: No antigen is known for it. No quality values exist for individual bases; no much larger clone is one base distant.

The sequence was collected from a human donor with Susac syndrome. The sample comprised CD8+ T cells from PBMCs. The chain joins TRBV9 to TRBJ2-7; TRBD1 could be the D gene, as 5 bases match. The CDR3 amino acid sequence is: CASSVDEGVSYEQYF. The sequenced DNA is TGTGCCAGCAGCGTAGACGAAGGGGTCTCCTACGAGCAGTACTTC.